The 22 T cell receptor beta chains in this list originate from one sample, sequenced in a study of shared clonotypes between healthy human individuals. Data came from immunoSEQ multiplex PCR; TCRdb stores just in-frame clones and leaves some out. The sample has about 2,100,000 clones, 85% to 95% seen once. Naive CD8 cells lacked CD45RO, underwent positive selection for CCR7 and left out terminally differentiated effector memory CD45RA+ cells. Sequencing was done on a sample of naive CD8+ T cells from PBMCs. The source is a man between 18 and 29 years old in good health. Some clones in this sample may be carry-over from other donors' samples.

This clone has a single count. This sequence joins TRBV28 and TRBJ1-4; D may be TRBD1 (6 bases). Trimming shortened V by 5 bases and J by 7 bases, and 14 bases separated the two germline ends. The CDR3 is made up of 14 amino acids. Germline CDR1 is MDHEN and CDR2 is SYDVKM. This CDR3 reads CASSKAGDGEKLFF. In DNA form, the CDR3 reads TGTGCCAGCAGTAAAGCAGGGGACGGTGAAAAACTGTTTTTT. Full variable domain (rest looked up from reference TRBV28 and TRBJ1-4): DVKVTQSSRYLVKRTGEKVFLECVQDMDHENMFWYRQDPGLGLRLIYFSYDVKMKEKGDIPEGYSVSREKKERFSLILESASTNQTSMYLCASSKAGDGEKLFFGSGTQLSVL.

The rearrangement joins TRBV2 to TRBJ1-1; a possible D gene is TRBD1 (5 bases). The CDR3 is 14 amino acids. The germline V gene encodes CDR1 SNHLY and CDR2 FYNNEI. Trimming cost V 2 bases and J 8 bases, with 15 bases left between them. Written as DNA, the CDR3 is TGTGCCAGCAGTGAAAGTAGATGGGACCGGGAAGCTTTCTTT. This codes for CASSESRWDREAFF.

DNA for the CDR3: TGTGCCAGCAGTTTCGGACTAGCGCTGAACAATGAGCAGTTCTTC. It yields the protein CASSFGLALNNEQFF. This chain uses TRBV27 with TRBJ2-1, with 9 bases that match TRBD2. Germline CDR1 reads MNHEY; CDR2 reads SMNVEV (reference sequence). After removal of 3 bases from V and 5 bases from J, the junction contained 5 bases not matched to a gene. The CDR3 contains 15 residues.

Remarks on this clone: Additional DNA sequences in this sample encode the identical CDR3. The rearrangement links TRBV5-6 to TRBJ2-7; D call uncertain. The CDR3 sequence is 13 residues long. Looked up from germline, CDR1 is SGHDT and CDR2 is YYEEEE. Trimming removed 0 bases at V and 6 bases at J, with 10 bases between. CDR3 nucleotide sequence: TGTGCCAGCAGCTTGGGTGGGCGCTCCGAGCAGTACTTC. Protein sequence: CASSLGGRSEQYF.

This rearrangement joins TRBV27 to TRBJ1-6; D gene uncertain. CDR1 MNHEY and CDR2 SMNVEV come from the germline V gene (reference sequence). The CDR3 covers 12 residues. V dropped 5 bases and J dropped 7 bases, with 6 bases sitting between them. CDR3 DNA: TGTGCCAGCAGTGGGATGAATTCACCCCTCCACTTT. As protein: CASSGMNSPLHF.

This chain links TRBV11-1 with TRBJ2-7; either TRBD1 or TRBD2 may fit D (5 bases each). Germline V CDR1 and CDR2: SGHAT, FQDESV (reference sequence). V lost 2 bases, J lost 5 bases, and 16 bases lay in between. The CDR3 covers 15 residues. CDR3 sequence reads: CASSLMGESRDEQYF. DNA of the CDR3: TGTGCCAGCAGCTTAATGGGGGAGTCCCGTGACGAGCAGTACTTC. The complete variable domain, with remaining parts taken from reference TRBV11-1 and TRBJ2-7, reads EAEVAQSPRYKITEKSQAVAFWCDPISGHATLYWYRQILGQGPELLVQFQDESVVDDSQLPKDRFSAERLKGVDSTLKIQPAELGDSAMYLCASSLMGESRDEQYFGPGTRLTVT.

This rearrangement joins TRBV28 to TRBJ2-7; 11 bases map to TRBD1. The J segment lost 6 bases and the V segment lost 6 bases, leaving 7 bases of the junction unmatched. Germline V CDR1 and CDR2: MDHEN, SYDVKM. CDR3 length: 14 residues. The CDR3 spells CASSAPGTGGEQYF. The CDR3 region has the DNA TGTGCCAGCAGCGCTCCCGGGACAGGGGGCGAGCAGTACTTC.

The chain couples TRBV9 to TRBJ2-1, with 8 bases aligning to TRBD2. Per germline, CDR1 SGDLS and CDR2 YYNGEE. V trimming: 3 bases; J trimming: 1 base; junction bases outside the gene matches: 3. The CDR3 sequence is 15 residues long. CDR3 sequence reads: CASSGSGVSYNEQFF. Written as DNA, the CDR3 is TGTGCCAGCAGCGGTAGCGGGGTTTCCTACAATGAGCAGTTCTTC. The full variable domain, in which reference TRBV9 and TRBJ2-1 provide the parts outside the CDR3, is DSGVTQTPKHLITATGQRVTLRCSPRSGDLSVYWYQQSLDQGLQFLIQYYNGEERAKGNILERFSAQQFPDLHSELNLSSLELGDSALYFCASSGSGVSYNEQFFGPGTRLTVL.

V usage is TRBV10-1 and J usage is TRBJ2-7, with D possibly matching TRBD1 (5 bases). CDR1 WNHNN and CDR2 SYGVQD come from the germline V gene (reference sequence). Trimming shortened V by 11 bases and J by 6 bases, and 20 bases separated the two germline ends. The CDR3 extends over 13 amino acids. The chain's CDR3 is CALQDQGWGEQYF. The CDR3 bases are TGCGCCCTCCAAGACCAGGGCTGGGGCGAGCAGTACTTC.

The rearrangement links TRBV6-6 to TRBJ1-1; the D is unclear. Germline CDR1 reads MNHNY; CDR2 reads SVGAGI (reference sequence). V lost 5 bases and J lost 6, with 7 bases in between. The CDR3 length is 11 residues. CDR3 protein: CASSTRAEAFF. CDR3 nucleotide sequence: TGTGCCAGCAGTACGAGGGCTGAAGCTTTCTTT.

This clone was recorded only once. V and J are TRBV5-4 and TRBJ2-7, with a tentative D call TRBD2 (6 bases). Germline V CDR1 and CDR2: SGHNT, YYREEE (reference sequence). The V end was cut by 4 bases, the J end by 5 bases, with 19 bases between. This CDR3 is 15 amino acids long. The CDR3 reads CASSGGIPSIDEQYF. The CDR3 coding sequence is TGTGCCAGCAGCGGGGGGATTCCCAGTATCGACGAGCAGTACTTC.

The gene calls are TRBV29-1 and TRBJ2-7, with 9 bases aligning to TRBD1. Germline trimming cut 4 bases from V and 1 base from J; bases unmatched to any gene: 5. The CDR3 length is 14 residues. Germline lookup yields CDR1 SQVTM and CDR2 ANQGSEA. CDR3 DNA sequence: TGCAGCGTTGTGGGGGACAGGGTGTCCTACGAGCAGTACTTC. This sequence encodes CSVVGDRVSYEQYF.

Worth noting for this clone: Other nucleotide sequences from this sample produce the same CDR3. The rearrangement joins TRBV6-6 to TRBJ2-2, with 8 bases lining up with TRBD2. Unmatched junction bases numbered 1, after V lost 4 bases and J lost 6 bases. The CDR3 spans 13 residues. Per germline, CDR1 MNHNY and CDR2 SVGAGI (reference sequence). The CDR3 is CASSSGGAGELFF. The CDR3 DNA follows: TGTGCCAGCAGTTCGGGGGGGGCCGGGGAGCTGTTTTTT.

Details on this clone: The junction does not match germline at one end; this may be a read error. V usage is TRBV7-9 and J usage is TRBJ2-2; TRBD1 is a possible D gene (6 bases). This CDR3 is built from 15 residues. Per the germline V gene, CDR1 is SEHNR and CDR2 is FQNEAQ (reference sequence). The CDR3 loop is CASTLSGEKTGELFF. As DNA, the CDR3 is TGTGCCAGCACCTTATCAGGGGAGAAGACCGGGGAGCTGTTTTTT.

The gene calls are TRBV29-1 and TRBJ2-5; D is perhaps TRBD1 or TRBD2 (5 bases each). CDR1 SQVTM and CDR2 ANQGSEA come from the germline V gene. This CDR3 has 11 amino acids. The V end lost 6 bases, the J end lost 5 bases, and 10 bases lay between the germline ends. The CDR3 sequence is CSVRGMETQYF. The DNA for the CDR3 is TGCAGCGTCCGGGGCATGGAGACCCAGTACTTC.

This chain uses TRBV19 with TRBJ2-2; TRBD1 aligns across 8 bases. The CDR3 has 15 amino acids. Germline V gene lookup returns CDR1 LNHDA and CDR2 SQIVND (reference sequence). V lost 5 bases to trimming and J lost 3 bases; unmatched junction nucleotides: 5. The CDR3 DNA is TGTGCCAGTAGTGCGGACAGGGAGGACACCGGGGAGCTGTTTTTT. It is translated as CASSADREDTGELFF.

The CDR3 sequence: CASSYGTSGHNEQFF. The CDR3 DNA sequence: TGTGCCAGCAGCTACGGGACTAGCGGCCACAATGAGCAGTTCTTC. This chain connects TRBV5-6 to TRBJ2-1; TRBD2 aligns across 11 bases. The germline gives CDR1 SGHDT, CDR2 YYEEEE. The CDR3 runs to 15 residues. V lost 3 bases and J lost 5; bases outside the gene matches: 4.

The chain joins TRBV4-2 to TRBJ2-7; D may correspond to TRBD1 or TRBD2 (6 bases each). V dropped 3 bases and J dropped 5 bases, with 17 bases sitting between them. Germline CDR1 and CDR2: LGHNA and YNFKEQ. The CDR3 is 15 amino acids. CDR3: CASSQGTEGGNEQYF. The CDR3 region has the DNA TGTGCCAGCAGCCAGGGGACGGAGGGGGGCAACGAGCAGTACTTC.

V and J are TRBV5-1 and TRBJ2-7; D call uncertain. Germline CDR1 reads SGHRS; CDR2 reads YFSETQ. Trimming took 7 bases from V and 1 from J, leaving 18 bases between them. This CDR3 contains 15 residues. CDR3 DNA: TGCGCCAGCGCCCCCGGAACAGAGATATCCTACGAGCAGTACTTC. It translates to CASAPGTEISYEQYF.

The V call is TRBV4-1, the J call TRBJ1-1; the D is unclear. The CDR3 extends over 14 amino acids. V was trimmed by 2 bases and J by 6 bases, leaving 13 bases between them. Germline CDR1 MGHRA, CDR2 YSYEKL. The CDR3 here is CASSQHSGDAEAFF. The CDR3 coding sequence is TGCGCCAGCAGCCAACATTCAGGAGACGCTGAAGCTTTCTTT.

The chain uses TRBV27 and TRBJ2-1; 8 positions agree with TRBD1. Looked up from germline, CDR1 is MNHEY and CDR2 is SMNVEV (reference sequence). Trimming took 2 bases from V and 6 from J; bases not matched to a gene: 3. The CDR3 consists of 14 residues. CDR3 residues: CASSLPGGFNEQFF. CDR3 nucleotides: TGTGCCAGCAGTTTACCAGGGGGCTTCAATGAGCAGTTCTTC.

CDR3 amino acids: CASSLLPTYEQYF. The DNA for the CDR3 is TGTGCCAGCAGTTTACTCCCTACCTACGAGCAGTACTTC. The rearrangement links TRBV27 to TRBJ2-7; D is uncertain. Germline V gene data show CDR1 as MNHEY and CDR2 as SMNVEV (reference sequence). The CDR3 contains 13 residues. V was pared by 2 bases and J by 2 bases, with 7 bases between.